Shown below are 13 T cell receptor beta chains from a single sample sequenced in a study of T cell repertoires in cytomegalovirus infection. Their target antigens are unknown. A single record per CDR3 protein comes from TCRdb applying MiXCR to the reads. Of about 160,000 distinct CDR3 sequences in the sample, about 22% were seen once. Sequencing used CD8+ T cells from cultured PBMCs, obtained from culture after CMV antigen stimulation. Receptor source: a human donor in good health (CMV status not recorded). Some clones in this sample may be carry-over from other donors' samples.

This chain links TRBV6-5 with TRBJ2-2; D remains ambiguous. Trimming stripped 0 bases from V and 0 bases from J, with 11 bases between. Germline lookup yields CDR1 MNHEY and CDR2 SVGAGI. This CDR3 region has 17 residues. CDR3 nucleotides: TGTGCCAGCAGTTACTCGAGGCGGACGGCGAACACCGGGGAGCTGTTTTTT. It specifies CASSYSRRTANTGELFF.

This clonotype was detected only a few times. The chain recombines TRBV5-5 with TRBJ2-6; D uncertain. Germline CDR1 reads SGHKS; CDR2 reads YYEKEE (reference sequence). V lost 4 bases and J 2 bases, leaving 10 bases between the germline ends. The CDR3 is made up of 15 amino acids. This chain's CDR3 is CASSPDFAGANVLTF. DNA of the CDR3: TGTGCCAGCAGCCCAGACTTCGCTGGGGCCAACGTCCTGACTTTC.

This clonotype was found many times. This rearrangement joins TRBV4-1 to TRBJ2-1; 9 bases line up with TRBD1. The trim removed 5 bases at V and 10 bases at J, leaving 6 bases unmatched. There are 13 residues in the CDR3. Germline V gives CDR1 MGHRA, CDR2 YSYEKL. The CDR3 DNA reads as TGCGCCAGCAGCACACAGGGGGCAGGGGAGCAGTTCTTC. Amino acid sequence: CASSTQGAGEQFF.

This clonotype occurred a few times. The V gene is TRBV7-2, the J gene TRBJ1-1, with a possible D match to TRBD1 (5 bases). Trimming stripped 6 bases from V and 5 bases from J, with 19 bases between. This CDR3 contains 15 residues. Per the germline V gene, CDR1 is SGHTA and CDR2 is FQGNSA. The CDR3 sequence is CASRTSDGGRTEAFF. The CDR3 nucleotides are TGTGCCAGCAGGACTTCGGATGGGGGGAGAACTGAAGCTTTCTTT.

CDR3 amino acids: CASSYAGGVGQGSHEQYF. The CDR3 bases are TGTGCCAGCAGTTACGCGGGAGGAGTAGGACAGGGGAGCCACGAGCAGTACTTC. The rearrangement uses TRBV6-2 or TRBV6-3 and TRBJ2-7; D is perhaps TRBD1 (9 bases). V was shortened by 2 bases and J by 5 bases, with 25 bases between the two germline ends. Germline values: CDR1 MNHEY, CDR2 SVGEGT. CDR3 length: 18 residues.

This chain connects TRBV5-8 to TRBJ2-1, with 8 bases aligning to TRBD2. The length of the CDR3 is 16 residues. Germline V gene lookup returns CDR1 SGHTS and CDR2 YDEGEE. The V segment lost 4 bases and the J segment 4 bases; nucleotides outside the gene matches: 10. CDR3 loop: CASSGVAGTTYNEQFF. The CDR3, as DNA: TGTGCCAGCAGCGGAGTAGCGGGAACGACATACAATGAGCAGTTCTTC.

This clonotype was observed many times. The CDR3 spells CASSLGGSYNEQFF. In nucleotides, the CDR3 is TGTGCCAGCAGTTTGGGAGGGTCCTACAATGAGCAGTTCTTC. The chain employs TRBV12-3 or TRBV12-4 and TRBJ2-1, with 7 bases identical to TRBD2. J lost 1 base, V lost 3 bases, and 0 bases had no gene match. The CDR3 consists of 14 residues.

V usage is TRBV11-2 and J usage is TRBJ1-6; no definite D call. V shed 2 bases and J shed 0 bases, with 14 bases lying between them. This CDR3 has 18 amino acids. The V gene's germline CDR1 is SGHAT and CDR2 FQNNGV. The CDR3 sequence: CASSLSPDASSYNSPLHF. CDR3 DNA: TGTGCCAGCAGCTTAAGCCCAGACGCGAGCTCCTATAATTCACCCCTCCACTTT.

There are many counts of this clonotype. This chain links TRBV12-3 or TRBV12-4 with TRBJ2-5; D is possibly TRBD1 or TRBD2 (5 bases each). The V end was cut by 6 bases, the J end by 4 bases, with 15 bases between. The CDR3 loop spans 14 amino acids. CDR3 region: CASRPGRDLETQYF. DNA for the CDR3: TGTGCCAGCAGACCGGGACGGGATTTAGAGACCCAGTACTTC.

The count of this clonotype is one. J is TRBJ2-3 and V is TRBV9; D possibly corresponds to TRBD2 (6 bases). V was trimmed by 0 bases and J by 2 bases, leaving 19 bases between them. From germline, CDR1 is SGDLS and CDR2 YYNGEE. The CDR3 is made up of 18 amino acids. CDR3 sequence reads: CASSVGTDDSDYTDTQYF. The DNA for the CDR3 is TGTGCCAGCAGCGTAGGGACGGACGATTCGGACTACACAGATACGCAGTATTTT. Using reference TRBV9 and TRBJ2-3 for the parts outside the CDR3, the full variable domain is DSGVTQTPKHLITATGQRVTLRCSPRSGDLSVYWYQQSLDQGLQFLIQYYNGEERAKGNILERFSAQQFPDLHSELNLSSLELGDSALYFCASSVGTDDSDYTDTQYFGPGTRLTVL.

There are a few counts of this clonotype. J is TRBJ2-1 and V is TRBV29-1; 9 bases map to TRBD1. This CDR3 spans 17 amino acids. Germline V lookup: CDR1 SQVTM, CDR2 ANQGSEA. Germline trimming cut 2 bases from V and 1 base from J; bases unmatched to any gene: 9. CDR3 coding DNA: TGCAGCGTTGAAAAGACAGGGGGTATCGATTCCTACAATGAGCAGTTCTTC. Translating gives CSVEKTGGIDSYNEQFF.

The chain is built from TRBV7-2 and TRBJ2-3, with D possibly being TRBD1 or TRBD2 (7 bases each). Germline values: CDR1 SGHTA, CDR2 FQGNSA. This CDR3 contains 15 residues. V was pared by 5 bases and J by 0 bases, with 12 bases between. CDR3 nucleotides: TGTGCCAGCAGCCCAGGGGGGGGGAGCACAGATACGCAGTATTTT. Translating gives CASSPGGGSTDTQYF.

This clonotype was detected only a few times. The gene calls are TRBV7-2 and TRBJ2-3; 8 bases are a match to TRBD1. CDR3 size: 16 residues. Germline lookup yields CDR1 SGHTA and CDR2 FQGNSA. V lost 5 bases, J lost 0 bases, and 7 bases stayed unmatched. The CDR3 DNA reads TGTGCCAGCAGCCCACGCAGGGGGCGTAGCACAGATACGCAGTATTTT. As protein: CASSPRRGRSTDTQYF.